Listed below are T cell receptor beta chains from one sample, sequenced in a study of cytomegalovirus exposure and HLA in healthy donors. Profiling relied on immunoSEQ multiplex PCR, and the TCRdb table lists in-frame clones only, not all of them. Of about 190,000 clones listed, over 60% are singletons. Sequencing input: PBMCs. All receptors come from a man between 25 and 39 years old in good health and CMV-seropositive. The CDR3 runs from the conserved cysteine through the conserved F or W. D genes are given only for firm matches. Not every row has a clone size; where given, it reads once, few, many or a size class.

D | J | V | size | DNA | CDR3
. | TRBJ1-1 | TRBV28 | . | TGTGCCAGCAGTCTGACAAGAAGGACTGAAGCTTTCTTT | CASSLTRRTEAFF
TRBD1 | TRBJ1-3 | TRBV5-6 | . | TGTGCCAGCAGCTTGGTAGGGGGCGCTGGAAACACCATATATTTT | CASSLVGGAGNTIYF
TRBD1 | TRBJ1-5 | TRBV6-1 | . | TGTGCCAGCAGTGCGGTGCCAGGGGGTCAGCCCCAGCATTTT | CASSAVPGGQPQHF
. | TRBJ1-3 | TRBV5-4 | . | TGTGCCAGCAGCTTGACCGGGGGAAACACCATATATTTT | CASSLTGGNTIYF
. | TRBJ2-2 | TRBV5-1 | . | TGCGCCAGCAGCTTCGGCAGAGGGAACACCGGGGAGCTGTTTTTT | CASSFGRGNTGELFF
. | TRBJ1-2 | TRBV4-2 | few | TGTGCCAGCAGCCAAGGGAATTGGGGGCACTATGGCTACACCTTC | CASSQGNWGHYGYTF
TRBD1 | TRBJ1-5 | TRBV28 | . | TGTGCCAGCAGAACCGGGACAGGGGCTAGCAATCAGCCCCAGCATTTT | CASRTGTGASNQPQHF
TRBD1 | TRBJ2-5 | TRBV2 | . | TGTGCCAGCAGTAAGGGACAGGGGGAGACCCAGTACTTC | CASSKGQGETQYF
. | TRBJ1-2 | TRBV28 | few | TGTGCCAGCAGTTTTCCTCCCGGGGGCTACACCTTC | CASSFPPGGYTF
TRBD1 | TRBJ1-4 | TRBV2 | . | TGTGCCAGCAGGACCGACAGGGCGAATAATGAAAAACTGTTTTTT | CASRTDRANNEKLFF
TRBD2 | TRBJ2-3 | TRBV9 | once | TGTGCCAGCAGCGCGGGGGGTAGTTTCACGGATACGCAGTATTTT | CASSAGGSFTDTQYF
. | TRBJ2-7 | TRBV28 | . | TGTGCCAGCATCACCTACGAGCAGTACTTC | CASITYEQYF
TRBD2 | TRBJ2-3 | TRBV6-6 | . | TGTGCCAGTACTAGCGCTGGCACAGATACGCAGTATTTT | CASTSAGTDTQYF
. | TRBJ2-7 | TRBV19 | . | TGTGCCAGTAGTGCGGCGGGCTCCGTTCGGGAGCAGTACTTC | CASSAAGSVREQYF
. | TRBJ2-7 | TRBV28 | . | TGTGCCAGCAGTTACACCTCCTACGAGCAGTACTTC | CASSYTSYEQYF
. | TRBJ1-5 | TRBV29-1 | . | TGCAGCGTTGCAGGGGCGGGCAATCAGCCCCAGCATTTT | CSVAGAGNQPQHF
TRBD1 | TRBJ1-1 | TRBV6-1 | once | TGTGCCAGCAGGGGGGACAGGGGGAGAGCAAATGAAGCTTTCTTT | CASRGDRGRANEAFF
TRBD1 | TRBJ2-5 | TRBV9 | . | TGTGCCAGCAGCTACGCAGGGGGAGAGACCCAGTACTTC | CASSYAGGETQYF
. | TRBJ2-2 | TRBV6-1 | . | TGTGCCAGCATGCAGGCCTCGAACACCGGGGAGCTGTTTTTT | CASMQASNTGELFF
TRBD2 | TRBJ2-2 | TRBV9 | . | TGTGCCAGCAGCGTAGGGGCCAGCGGGGGGGCCTGGACCGGGGAGCTGTTTTTT | CASSVGASGGAWTGELFF
. | TRBJ2-5 | TRBV7-3 | . | TGTGCCAGCAGCTCCCTAGGACAGACTCAAGAGACCCAGTACTTC | CASSSLGQTQETQYF